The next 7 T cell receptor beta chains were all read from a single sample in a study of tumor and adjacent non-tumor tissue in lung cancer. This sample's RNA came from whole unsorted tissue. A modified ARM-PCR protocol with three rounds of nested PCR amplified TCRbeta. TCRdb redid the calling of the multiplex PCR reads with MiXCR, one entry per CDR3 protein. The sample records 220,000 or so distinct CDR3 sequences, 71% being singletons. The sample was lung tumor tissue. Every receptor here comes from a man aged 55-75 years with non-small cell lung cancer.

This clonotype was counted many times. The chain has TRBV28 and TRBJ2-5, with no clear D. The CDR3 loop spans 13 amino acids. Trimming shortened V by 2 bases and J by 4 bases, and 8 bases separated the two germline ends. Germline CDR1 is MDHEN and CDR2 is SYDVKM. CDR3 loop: CASSLIYGETQYF. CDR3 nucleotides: TGTGCCAGCAGTTTAATTTACGGAGAGACCCAGTACTTC.

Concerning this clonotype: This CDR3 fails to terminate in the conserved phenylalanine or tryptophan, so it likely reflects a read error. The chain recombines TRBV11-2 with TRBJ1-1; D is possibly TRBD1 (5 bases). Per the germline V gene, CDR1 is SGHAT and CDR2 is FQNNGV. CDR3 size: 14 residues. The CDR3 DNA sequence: TGTGCCAGCAGATTAGTCGGGAGGGGCACTGGAGCTTTCTGT. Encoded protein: CASRLVGRGTGAFC.

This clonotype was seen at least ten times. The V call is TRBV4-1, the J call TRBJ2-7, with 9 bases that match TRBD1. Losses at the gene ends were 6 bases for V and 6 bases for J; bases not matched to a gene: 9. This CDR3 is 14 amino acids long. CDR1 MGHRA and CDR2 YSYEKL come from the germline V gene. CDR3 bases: TGCGCCAGCAGTACGGGACAGGGCGAGGGCGAGCAGTACTTC. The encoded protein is CASSTGQGEGEQYF.

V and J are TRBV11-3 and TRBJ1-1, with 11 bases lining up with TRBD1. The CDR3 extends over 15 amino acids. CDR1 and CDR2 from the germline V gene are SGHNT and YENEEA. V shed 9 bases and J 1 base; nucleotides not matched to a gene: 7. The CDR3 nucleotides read TGTGCCAGTAGCGTGGGACAGGGGGGGAACACTGAAGCTTTCTTT. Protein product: CASSVGQGGNTEAFF.

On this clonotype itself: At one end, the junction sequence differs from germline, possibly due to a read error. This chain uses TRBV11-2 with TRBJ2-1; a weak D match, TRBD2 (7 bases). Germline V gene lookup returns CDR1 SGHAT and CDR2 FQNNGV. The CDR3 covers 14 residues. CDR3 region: CASSQGLAVGEQFF. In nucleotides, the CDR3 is TGTGCCAGCAGTCAGGGGCTAGCGGTGGGTGAGCAGTTTTTC.

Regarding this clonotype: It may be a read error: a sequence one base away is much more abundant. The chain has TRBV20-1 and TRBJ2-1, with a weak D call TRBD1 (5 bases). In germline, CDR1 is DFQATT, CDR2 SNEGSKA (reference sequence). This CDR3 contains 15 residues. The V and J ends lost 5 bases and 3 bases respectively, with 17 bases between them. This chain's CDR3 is CSAVVWGGLYNEQFF. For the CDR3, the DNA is TGCAGTGCTGTAGTATGGGGCGGCCTCTACAATGAGCAGTTCTTC.

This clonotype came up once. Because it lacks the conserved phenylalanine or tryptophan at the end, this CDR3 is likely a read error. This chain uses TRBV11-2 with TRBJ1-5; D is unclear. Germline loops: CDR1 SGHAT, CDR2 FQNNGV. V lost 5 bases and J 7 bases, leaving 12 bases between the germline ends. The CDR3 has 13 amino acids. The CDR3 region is CASSHALGQPQHY. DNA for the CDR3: TGTGCCAGCAGCCATGCTCTGGGGCAGCCCCAGCATTAT.